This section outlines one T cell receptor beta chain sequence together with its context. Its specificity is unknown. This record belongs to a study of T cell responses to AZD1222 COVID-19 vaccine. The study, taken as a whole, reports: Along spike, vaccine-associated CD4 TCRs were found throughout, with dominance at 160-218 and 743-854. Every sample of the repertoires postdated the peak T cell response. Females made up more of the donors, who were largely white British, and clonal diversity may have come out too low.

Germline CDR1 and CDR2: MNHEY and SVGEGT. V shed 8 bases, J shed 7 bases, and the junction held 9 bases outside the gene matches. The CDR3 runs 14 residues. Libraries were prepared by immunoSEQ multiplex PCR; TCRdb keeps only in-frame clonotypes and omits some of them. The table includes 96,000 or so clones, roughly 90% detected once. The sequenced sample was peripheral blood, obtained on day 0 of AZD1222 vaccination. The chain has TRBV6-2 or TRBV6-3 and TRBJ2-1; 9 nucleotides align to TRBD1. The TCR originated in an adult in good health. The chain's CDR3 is CASGSGQGRNEQFF. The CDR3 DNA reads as TGTGCCAGCGGTTCCGGACAGGGGAGAAATGAGCAGTTCTTC.